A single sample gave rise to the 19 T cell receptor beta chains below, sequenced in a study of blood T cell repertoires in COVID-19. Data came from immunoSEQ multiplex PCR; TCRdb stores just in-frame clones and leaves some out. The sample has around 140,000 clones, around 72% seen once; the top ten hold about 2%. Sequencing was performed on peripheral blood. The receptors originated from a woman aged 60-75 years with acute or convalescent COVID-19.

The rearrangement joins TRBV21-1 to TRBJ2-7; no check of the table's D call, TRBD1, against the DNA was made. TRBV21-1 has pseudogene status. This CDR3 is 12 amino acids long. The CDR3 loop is CASSKAFWAGGF. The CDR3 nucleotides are TGTGCCAGCAGCAAAGCCTTCTGGGCAGGGGGTTTC.

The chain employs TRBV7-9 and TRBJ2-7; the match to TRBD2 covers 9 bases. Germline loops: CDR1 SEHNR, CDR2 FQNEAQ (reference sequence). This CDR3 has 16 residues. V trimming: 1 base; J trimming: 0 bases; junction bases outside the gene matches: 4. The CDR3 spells CASSLDRGLASYEQYF. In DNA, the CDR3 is TGTGCCAGCAGCTTAGATCGGGGACTAGCCTCCTACGAGCAGTACTTC.

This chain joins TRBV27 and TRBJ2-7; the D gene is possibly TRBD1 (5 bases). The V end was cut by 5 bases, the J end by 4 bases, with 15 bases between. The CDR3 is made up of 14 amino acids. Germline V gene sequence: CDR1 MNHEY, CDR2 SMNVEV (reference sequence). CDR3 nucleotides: TGTGCCAGCAGTCTTGCTCCCAGGGAATACGAGCAGTACTTC. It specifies CASSLAPREYEQYF.

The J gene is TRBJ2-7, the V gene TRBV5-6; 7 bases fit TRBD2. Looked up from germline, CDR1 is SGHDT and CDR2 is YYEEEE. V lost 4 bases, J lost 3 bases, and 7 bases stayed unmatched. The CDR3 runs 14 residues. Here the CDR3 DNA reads TGTGCCAGCAGCACGGACCGGGACTACTACGAGCAGTACTTC. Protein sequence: CASSTDRDYYEQYF.

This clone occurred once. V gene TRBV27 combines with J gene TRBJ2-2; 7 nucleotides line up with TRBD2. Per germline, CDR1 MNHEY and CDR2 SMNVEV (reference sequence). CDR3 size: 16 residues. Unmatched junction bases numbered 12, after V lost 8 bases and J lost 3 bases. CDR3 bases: TGTGCCAGCGGACCTGGGGGGGTGATCTACACCGGGGAGCTGTTTTTT. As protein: CASGPGGVIYTGELFF.

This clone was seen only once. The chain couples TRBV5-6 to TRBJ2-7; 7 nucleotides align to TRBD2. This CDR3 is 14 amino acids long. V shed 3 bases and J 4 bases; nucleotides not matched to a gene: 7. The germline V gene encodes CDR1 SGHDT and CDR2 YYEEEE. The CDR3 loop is CASSWTPGGYEQYF. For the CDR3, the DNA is TGTGCCAGCAGCTGGACCCCCGGGGGGTACGAGCAGTACTTC.

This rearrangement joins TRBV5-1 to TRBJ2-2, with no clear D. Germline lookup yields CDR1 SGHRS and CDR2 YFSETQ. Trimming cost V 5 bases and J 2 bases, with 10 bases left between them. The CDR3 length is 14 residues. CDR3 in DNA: TGCGCCAGCAGGTTACAAGTTAACACCGGGGAGCTGTTTTTT. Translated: CASRLQVNTGELFF.

The DNA for the CDR3 is TGCGCCAGCAGCTTCGACAGCTCCTACGAGCAGTACTTC. This translates into CASSFDSSYEQYF. The chain has TRBV5-1 and TRBJ2-7; D perhaps matches TRBD1 (5 bases). The V end was cut by 2 bases, the J end by 0 bases, with 6 bases between. The length of the CDR3 is 13 residues. Germline V gene sequence: CDR1 SGHRS, CDR2 YFSETQ.

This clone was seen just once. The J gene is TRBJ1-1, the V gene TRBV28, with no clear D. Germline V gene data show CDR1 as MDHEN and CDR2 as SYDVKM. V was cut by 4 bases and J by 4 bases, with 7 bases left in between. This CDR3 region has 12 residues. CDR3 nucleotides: TGTGCCAGCAGTTGGGGAGCCACTGAAGCTTTCTTT. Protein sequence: CASSWGATEAFF.

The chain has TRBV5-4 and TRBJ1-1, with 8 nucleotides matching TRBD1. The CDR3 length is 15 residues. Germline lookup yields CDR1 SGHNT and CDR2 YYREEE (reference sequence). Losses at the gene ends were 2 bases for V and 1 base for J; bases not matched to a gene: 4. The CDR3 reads CASSFWTGTNTEAFF. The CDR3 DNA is TGTGCCAGCAGCTTCTGGACAGGGACGAACACTGAAGCTTTCTTT.

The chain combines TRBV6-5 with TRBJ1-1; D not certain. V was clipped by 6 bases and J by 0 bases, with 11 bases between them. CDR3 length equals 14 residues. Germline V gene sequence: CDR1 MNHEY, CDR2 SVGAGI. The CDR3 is CASRIHTVNTEAFF. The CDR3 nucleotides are TGTGCCAGCAGGATACATACAGTGAACACTGAAGCTTTCTTT.

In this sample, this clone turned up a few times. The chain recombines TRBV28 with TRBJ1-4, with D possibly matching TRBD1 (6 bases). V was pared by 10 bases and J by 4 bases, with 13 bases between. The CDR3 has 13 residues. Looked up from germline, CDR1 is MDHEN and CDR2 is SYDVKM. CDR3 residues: CATRTALNEKLFF. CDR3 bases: TGTGCCACTCGGACAGCACTTAATGAAAAACTGTTTTTT.

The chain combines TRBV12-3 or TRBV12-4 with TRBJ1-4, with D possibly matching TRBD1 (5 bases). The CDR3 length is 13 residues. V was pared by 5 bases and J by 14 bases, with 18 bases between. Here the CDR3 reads CASSLLQEGCLFF. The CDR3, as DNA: TGTGCCAGCAGTCTTTTACAGGAAGGGTGTCTGTTTTTT.

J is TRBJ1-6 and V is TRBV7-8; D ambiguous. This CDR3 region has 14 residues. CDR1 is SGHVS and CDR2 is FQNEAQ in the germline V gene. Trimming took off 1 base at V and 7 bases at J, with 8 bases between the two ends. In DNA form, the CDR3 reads TGTGCCAGCAGCTTAGTGACTTTAAATTCACCCCTCCACTTT. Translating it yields CASSLVTLNSPLHF.

CDR3 coding DNA: TGTGCCACCAGTGGGCTGGGGGGTACCTCCTACGAGCAGTACTTC. As protein: CATSGLGGTSYEQYF. This rearrangement joins TRBV24-1 to TRBJ2-7, with a tentative D call TRBD2 (6 bases). This CDR3 contains 15 residues. V shed 5 bases and J shed 0 bases, with 13 bases lying between them. CDR1 and CDR2 from the germline V gene are KGHDR and SFDVKD.

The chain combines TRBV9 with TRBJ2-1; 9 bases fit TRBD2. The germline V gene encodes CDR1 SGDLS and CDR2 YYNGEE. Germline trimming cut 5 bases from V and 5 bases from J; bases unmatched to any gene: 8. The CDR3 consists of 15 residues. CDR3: CASSSSGSLHNEQFF. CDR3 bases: TGTGCCAGCAGTAGTAGCGGGAGTCTCCACAATGAGCAGTTCTTC.

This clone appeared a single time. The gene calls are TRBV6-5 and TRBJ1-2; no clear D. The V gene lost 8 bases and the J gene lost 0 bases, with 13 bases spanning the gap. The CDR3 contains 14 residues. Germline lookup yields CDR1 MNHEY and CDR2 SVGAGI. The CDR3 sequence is CASRGPQANYGYTF. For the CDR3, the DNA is TGTGCCAGCCGCGGCCCCCAAGCTAACTATGGCTACACCTTC.

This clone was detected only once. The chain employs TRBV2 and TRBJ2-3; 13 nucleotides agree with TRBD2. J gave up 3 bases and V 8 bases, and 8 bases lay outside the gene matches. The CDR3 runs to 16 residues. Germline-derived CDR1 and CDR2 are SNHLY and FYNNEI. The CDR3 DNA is TGTGCCAGCGCCGAAAGGACTAGCGGGGGAACAGATACGCAGTATTTT. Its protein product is CASAERTSGGTDTQYF.

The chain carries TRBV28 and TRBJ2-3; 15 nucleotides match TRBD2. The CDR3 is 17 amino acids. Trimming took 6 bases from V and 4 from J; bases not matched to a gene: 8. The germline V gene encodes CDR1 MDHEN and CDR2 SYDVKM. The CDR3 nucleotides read TGTGCCAGCAGCCTAAGGACTAGCGGGAGGGGGGCAGATACGCAGTATTTT. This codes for CASSLRTSGRGADTQYF.